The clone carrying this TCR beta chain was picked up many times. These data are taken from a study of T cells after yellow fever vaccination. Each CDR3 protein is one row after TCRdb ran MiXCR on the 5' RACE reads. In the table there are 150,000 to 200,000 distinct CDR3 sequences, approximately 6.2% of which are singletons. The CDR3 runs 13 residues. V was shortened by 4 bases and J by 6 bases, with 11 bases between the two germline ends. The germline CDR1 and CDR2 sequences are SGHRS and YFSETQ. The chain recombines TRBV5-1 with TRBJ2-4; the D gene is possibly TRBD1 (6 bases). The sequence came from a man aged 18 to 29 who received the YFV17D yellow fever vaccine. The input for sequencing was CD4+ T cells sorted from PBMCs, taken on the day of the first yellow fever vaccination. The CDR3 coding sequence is TGCGCCAGCAGCACTGGGGACACAAACATTCAGTACTTC. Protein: CASSTGDTNIQYF.